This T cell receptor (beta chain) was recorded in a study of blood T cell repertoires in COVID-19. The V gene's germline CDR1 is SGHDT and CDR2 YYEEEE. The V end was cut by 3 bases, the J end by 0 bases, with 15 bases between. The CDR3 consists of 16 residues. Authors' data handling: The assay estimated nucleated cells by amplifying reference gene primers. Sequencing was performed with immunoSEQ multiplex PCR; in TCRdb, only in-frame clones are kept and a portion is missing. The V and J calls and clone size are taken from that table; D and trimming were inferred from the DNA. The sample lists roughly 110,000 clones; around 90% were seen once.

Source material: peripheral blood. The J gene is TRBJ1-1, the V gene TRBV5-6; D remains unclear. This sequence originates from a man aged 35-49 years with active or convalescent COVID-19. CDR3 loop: CASSSLGELLNTEAFF. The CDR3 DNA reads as TGTGCCAGCAGCTCACTCGGGGAACTCTTGAACACTGAAGCTTTCTTT.